The T cell receptor beta chain under discussion was sequenced for a study of blood T cell repertoires in COVID-19. Trimming shortened V by 0 bases and J by 8 bases, and 7 bases separated the two germline ends. CDR3 size: 11 residues. In germline, CDR1 is DFQATT, CDR2 SNEGSKA (reference sequence). Participants spanned ages roughly 18 to 95 years and resided in about 25 US areas. Membership in each cohort depended on participant-reported clinical history. Profiling relied on immunoSEQ multiplex PCR, and the TCRdb table lists in-frame clones only, not all of them. This sample has about 270,000 clones, with more than 80% found just once.

The chain uses TRBV20-1 and TRBJ1-2; D not resolved. The clonotype originates from a woman aged 18-29 years who had recovered from COVID-19. Sequenced input: PBMCs or T cells enriched from blood (not recorded which). CDR3 region: CSARDLEGYTF. CDR3 sequence (DNA): TGCAGTGCTAGAGATTTGGAGGGCTACACCTTC.